These 27 T cell receptor beta chains were sequenced from one sample in a study of T-cell memory formation after mild COVID-19. One entry per CDR3 protein results from TCRdb running MiXCR on the 5' RACE reads. Of approximately 290,000 distinct CDR3 sequences listed, 15% to 20% were seen once; the top ten hold under 25%. The sequenced material came from PBMCs or a T cell subset sorted from them (not recorded which). The receptor set was obtained from a man younger than 35 who had mild COVID-19 (a few samples of this study predate the infection). Cell type and time point are not known.

The chain links TRBV7-8 to TRBJ2-5; 13 bases map to TRBD2. The CDR3 length is 18 residues. Germline assignment: CDR1 SGHVS and CDR2 FQNEAQ. With 4 bases clipped from V and 2 bases from J, the junction kept 10 bases outside the gene matches. The CDR3 sequence: CASSSPGTSGVGQETQYF. As DNA, the CDR3 is TGTGCCAGCAGCTCCCCCGGGACTAGCGGGGTGGGTCAAGAGACCCAGTACTTC.

This chain connects TRBV30 to TRBJ1-2; tentative D call: TRBD1 (5 bases). Germline CDR1 GTSNPN, CDR2 SVGIG (reference sequence). The germline V and J ends were trimmed by 3 bases and 4 bases, with 15 bases remaining between them. The CDR3 covers 14 residues. CDR3: CAWSRGAVPYGYTF. CDR3 DNA: TGTGCCTGGAGCCGAGGGGCGGTCCCCTATGGCTACACCTTC.

In this sample, this clonotype turned up a few times. This chain connects TRBV20-1 to TRBJ1-4, with 8 positions matching TRBD1. This CDR3 comprises 13 residues. Germline lookup yields CDR1 DFQATT and CDR2 SNEGSKA (reference sequence). With 7 bases clipped from V and 7 bases from J, the junction kept 8 bases outside the gene matches. The DNA of the CDR3 is TGCAGTGTCCCGACAGGGGAGGGTGAAAAACTGTTTTTT. Its protein is CSVPTGEGEKLFF.

As DNA, the CDR3 is TGTGCCAGCAGCCCCCGCCGGTCGACTAATGAAAAACTGTTTTTT. Amino acids: CASSPRRSTNEKLFF. This chain joins TRBV9 and TRBJ1-4; no clear D. V dropped 4 bases and J dropped 2 bases, with 12 bases sitting between them. CDR1 SGDLS and CDR2 YYNGEE come from the germline V gene. The CDR3 is 15 residues long.

The V gene is TRBV5-1, the J gene TRBJ2-1, with D perhaps matching TRBD2 (5 bases). This CDR3 spans 16 amino acids. V lost 4 bases and J 9 bases, leaving 23 bases between the germline ends. The germline V gene has CDR1 SGHRS and CDR2 YFSETQ. CDR3 loop: CASSVLWVDEGSEQFF. The DNA for the CDR3 is TGCGCCAGCAGCGTGCTTTGGGTTGACGAGGGCAGTGAGCAGTTCTTC.

About this clonotype itself: The junction shows a germline mismatch at one end, possibly a read error. The chain joins TRBV11-2 to TRBJ2-5; D tentatively reads TRBD1 or TRBD2 (7 bases each). CDR1 is SGHAT, CDR2 FQNNGV, per germline. This CDR3 has 16 residues. CDR3 coding DNA: TGTGCCAGCAGGTTAGGGAGGGGGCGACTTCAAGAGACCCAGTACTTC. It codes for CASRLGRGRLQETQYF.

The chain is built from TRBV6-5 and TRBJ2-1; D unresolved. This CDR3 is built from 14 residues. Germline loops: CDR1 MNHEY, CDR2 SVGAGI. Between the trimmed V and J ends, which lost 0 bases and 4 bases, there was a span of 7 bases. The CDR3 DNA reads as TGTGCCAGCAGTTACTCTTGGTCTTACAATGAGCAGTTCTTC. Amino acids: CASSYSWSYNEQFF.

This rearrangement joins TRBV27 to TRBJ1-2; weak D call: TRBD1 (5 bases). Trimming took off 6 bases at V and 8 bases at J, with 19 bases between the two ends. This CDR3 is 14 amino acids long. Germline V gene sequence: CDR1 MNHEY, CDR2 SMNVEV (reference sequence). The CDR3 nucleotides are TGTGCCAGCAGGAACAGGTGGGGGTCTGAGGGCTACACCTTC. Residues: CASRNRWGSEGYTF.

The V call is TRBV9, the J call TRBJ2-1, with no clear D. Per germline, CDR1 SGDLS and CDR2 YYNGEE. CDR3 size: 13 residues. Trimming removed 3 bases at V and 3 bases at J, with 7 bases between. The CDR3 region is CASSATDYNEQFF. In DNA, the CDR3 is TGTGCCAGCAGCGCCACAGACTACAATGAGCAGTTCTTC.

This clonotype was seen more than once but under ten times. This sequence joins TRBV5-1 and TRBJ2-1, with D perhaps matching TRBD2 (6 bases). V shed 0 bases and J shed 4 bases, with 14 bases lying between them. Germline CDR1 and CDR2: SGHRS and YFSETQ. This CDR3 comprises 16 residues. CDR3 sequence reads: CASSLGGSSDYNEQFF. CDR3 DNA sequence: TGCGCCAGCAGCTTGGGGGGGTCTAGCGATTACAATGAGCAGTTCTTC.

The sample holds a few counts of this clonotype. The V and J genes are TRBV20-1 and TRBJ2-1; 10 bases fit TRBD1. The CDR3 consists of 18 residues. The V and J ends lost 6 bases and 0 bases, in that order; junction bases with no gene match: 14. Per the germline V gene, CDR1 is DFQATT and CDR2 is SNEGSKA (reference sequence). This CDR3 reads CSAPGTGANRSSYNEQFF. In DNA, the CDR3 is TGCAGTGCCCCCGGGACAGGGGCTAACCGGAGCTCCTACAATGAGCAGTTCTTC.

The gene calls are TRBV5-5 and TRBJ2-1; D ambiguous. The CDR3 totals 13 residues. In germline, CDR1 is SGHKS, CDR2 YYEKEE (reference sequence). The V end was cut by 5 bases, the J end by 7 bases, with 13 bases between. The CDR3 region is CASRGYLINEQFF. CDR3 bases: TGTGCCAGCAGGGGCTACCTCATTAATGAGCAGTTCTTC.

This clonotype was observed a handful of times. The DNA of the CDR3 is TGCGCCAGCAGCTTGGCGGTTTCGTCTAGCGTGGAGACCCAGTACTTC. Its protein product is CASSLAVSSSVETQYF. The chain links TRBV5-1 to TRBJ2-5, with D perhaps matching TRBD2 (6 bases). The CDR3 length is 16 residues. CDR1 is SGHRS, CDR2 YFSETQ, per germline. The V end was cut by 0 bases, the J end by 5 bases, with 17 bases between.

In this sample, this clonotype turned up a few times. This chain connects TRBV2 to TRBJ1-5; D gene uncertain. The CDR3 sequence is 14 residues long. V was pared by 4 bases and J by 2 bases, with 9 bases between. CDR1 and CDR2 from the germline V gene are SNHLY and FYNNEI. CDR3 nucleotides: TGTGCCAGCAGTGCAATTTCGGGCAATCAGCCCCAGCATTTT. Its protein product is CASSAISGNQPQHF.

Only a few counts were recorded for this clonotype. This chain joins TRBV4-3 and TRBJ2-7, with unresolved D. V was cut by 1 base and J by 6 bases, with 7 bases left in between. Germline CDR1 and CDR2: LGHNA and YSLEER. The CDR3 length is 12 residues. The CDR3 region is CASSQVVGEQYF. The CDR3 DNA reads as TGCGCCAGCAGCCAAGTGGTAGGCGAGCAGTACTTC.

CDR3 region: CASSQNSGGATGELFF. The DNA for the CDR3 is TGTGCCAGCAGCCAGAACAGCGGGGGGGCCACCGGGGAGCTGTTTTTT. This chain connects TRBV4-2 to TRBJ2-2; 10 nucleotides agree with TRBD2. The germline V gene encodes CDR1 LGHNA and CDR2 YNFKEQ. The J segment lost 4 bases and the V segment lost 3 bases, leaving 5 bases of the junction unmatched. The CDR3 extends over 16 amino acids.

This clonotype was picked up a small number of times. J is TRBJ2-1 and V is TRBV7-6, with 11 bases fitting TRBD2. Per germline, CDR1 SGHVS and CDR2 FNYEAQ. V shed 1 base and J 12 bases; nucleotides not matched to a gene: 8. The CDR3 is 15 amino acids. Here the CDR3 reads CASSLGTSGGVWQFF. For the CDR3, the DNA is TGTGCCAGCAGCTTAGGCACTAGCGGGGGAGTCTGGCAGTTCTTC.

This clonotype was seen only a few times. The chain recombines TRBV20-1 with TRBJ1-2; D call uncertain. In germline, CDR1 is DFQATT, CDR2 SNEGSKA (reference sequence). The V and J ends lost 7 bases and 7 bases respectively, with 10 bases between them. The CDR3 runs to 10 residues. The CDR3 is CSVRTGGYTF. CDR3 DNA sequence: TGCAGTGTTAGGACCGGTGGCTACACCTTC.

V gene TRBV6-2 or TRBV6-3 combines with J gene TRBJ1-2, with D possibly being TRBD1 (5 bases). V lost 0 bases and J lost 10, with 9 bases in between. The germline V gene encodes CDR1 MNHEY and CDR2 SVGEGT. The length of the CDR3 is 12 residues. CDR3 sequence reads: CASSYSIRDYTF. In DNA, the CDR3 is TGTGCCAGCAGTTACTCGATCAGGGACTACACCTTC.

The V gene is TRBV29-1, the J gene TRBJ2-7; 7 bases are shared with TRBD1. There are 12 residues in the CDR3. Germline CDR1 is SQVTM and CDR2 is ANQGSEA. Trimming at V came to 4 bases and at J to 3 bases, leaving 3 bases not matched to a gene. CDR3 in amino acids: CSVARDSYEQYF. DNA for the CDR3: TGCAGCGTTGCCAGGGACAGCTACGAGCAGTACTTC.

The chain employs TRBV5-1 and TRBJ2-7; TRBD2 is a possible D gene (5 bases). V was shortened by 5 bases and J by 4 bases, with 22 bases between the two germline ends. The CDR3 is made up of 16 amino acids. CDR1 is SGHRS, CDR2 YFSETQ, per germline. The CDR3 sequence: CASRPATLEVGYEQYF. Here the CDR3 DNA reads TGCGCCAGCAGGCCCGCCACTCTGGAGGTGGGGTACGAGCAGTACTTC.

This clonotype turned up a few times. V usage is TRBV15 and J usage is TRBJ1-4; maybe TRBD1 (5 bases). The CDR3 runs 15 residues. V lost 0 bases and J lost 4, with 9 bases in between. CDR1 is LNHNV and CDR2 is YYDKDF in the germline V gene (reference sequence). The CDR3 DNA reads as TGTGCCACCAGCAGAGAACGAGGGGATAATGAAAAACTGTTTTTT. Its translation is CATSRERGDNEKLFF.

The V call is TRBV7-2, the J call TRBJ2-1; maybe TRBD2 (6 bases). The CDR3 is 13 amino acids. In germline, CDR1 is SGHTA, CDR2 FQGNSA. Trimming removed 3 bases at V and 15 bases at J, with 18 bases between. DNA of the CDR3: TGTGCCAGCAGCTTTCCTACTAGCTTATATCGGTTCTTC. Its protein is CASSFPTSLYRFF. The whole variable domain, filled in from reference TRBV7-2 and TRBJ2-1, reads GAGVSQSPSNKVTEKGKDVELRCDPISGHTALYWYRQSLGQGLEFLIYFQGNSAPDKSGLPSDRFSAERTGGSVSTLTIQRTQQEDSAVYLCASSFPTSLYRFFGPGTRLTVL.

This clonotype has just a few counts. The chain uses TRBV9 and TRBJ2-5; 7 bases are a match to TRBD1. This CDR3 is built from 14 residues. Trimming took 0 bases from V and 3 from J; bases not matched to a gene: 2. CDR1 SGDLS and CDR2 YYNGEE come from the germline V gene. CDR3 region: CASSVGQGKETQYF. The DNA for the CDR3 is TGTGCCAGCAGCGTAGGACAGGGAAAAGAGACCCAGTACTTC.

This clonotype was seen a few times. The CDR3 reads CASSLVEGPTIGDTQYF. The CDR3 bases are TGCGCCAGCAGCTTGGTGGAGGGTCCGACTATAGGAGATACGCAGTATTTT. The chain is built from TRBV5-1 and TRBJ2-3; tentatively, D is TRBD2 (6 bases). Between the trimmed V and J ends, which lost 0 bases and 5 bases, there was a span of 19 bases. Germline lookup yields CDR1 SGHRS and CDR2 YFSETQ. CDR3 length: 17 residues.

The chain uses TRBV28 and TRBJ1-2; D is possibly TRBD1 (6 bases). CDR1 and CDR2 (germline): MDHEN, SYDVKM. Deletions cut 3 bases from V and 4 bases from J, with 18 bases between. CDR3 length equals 16 residues. Here the CDR3 DNA reads TGTGCCAGCAGTTTTCCACCCGGGGGGCACGCCTATGGCTACACCTTC. Amino acid sequence: CASSFPPGGHAYGYTF.

CDR3 bases: TGTGCCATCAGCTCGGGACAAAACACTGAAGCTTTCTTT. Translation gives CAISSGQNTEAFF. This chain connects TRBV10-3 to TRBJ1-1; a weak D match, TRBD1 (6 bases). The CDR3 has 13 amino acids. The germline V gene encodes CDR1 ENHRY and CDR2 SYGVKD. V shed 6 bases and J shed 2 bases, with 10 bases lying between them.